This is a list of T cell receptor beta chains from one sample in a study of T cell responses to AZD1222 COVID-19 vaccine. The data were produced by immunoSEQ multiplex PCR, yet TCRdb's version contains in-frame clones alone and is incomplete. The table includes roughly 150,000 clones, 92% detected once. The sequencing used peripheral blood, collected on day 0 of AZD1222 vaccination. The origin of the receptors is an adult in good health. Each CDR3 is given with its conserved first and last residue. The order of the fields is D gene, clone size, V gene, J gene, CDR3 DNA, CDR3 protein. D genes are given only for firm matches. Only some rows state a clone size, as once, few, many or a class for expanded clones.

.	few	TRBV3-1/TRBV3-2	TRBJ1-6	TGTGCCTCTGAAAATTTTGGGAATTCACCCCTCCACTTT	CASENFGNSPLHF
TRBD1	.	TRBV28	TRBJ1-1	TGTGCCAGCACCCAACAGGGGGCTGTCACTGAAGCTTTCTTT	CASTQQGAVTEAFF
.	once	TRBV18	TRBJ1-3	TGTGCCAGCTCACCGCCGGGTGGAAACACCATATATTTT	CASSPPGGNTIYF
.	.	TRBV3-1/TRBV3-2	TRBJ1-1	TGTGCCAGCAGCCAAGGGGGAAACACTGAAGCTTTCTTT	CASSQGGNTEAFF
TRBD1	.	TRBV28	TRBJ2-2	TGTGCCAGCAGTTTTTCGACAGGGCCCACCGGGGAGCTGTTTTTT	CASSFSTGPTGELFF
.	.	TRBV28	TRBJ1-5	TGTGCCAGCGGGAACCAGCCCCAGCATTTT	CASGNQPQHF
.	.	TRBV7-2	TRBJ1-1	TGTGCCAGCAGCCAGTGGAAAGGGACTGAAGCTTTCTTT	CASSQWKGTEAFF
.	.	TRBV29-1	TRBJ2-2	TGCAGCGTCCTGGGGGGCACCGGGGAGCTGTTTTTT	CSVLGGTGELFF
.	.	TRBV19	TRBJ2-1	TGTGCCAGTAGTATGCTAGGGAATGAGCAGTTCTTC	CASSMLGNEQFF
.	.	TRBV7-9	TRBJ1-5	TGTGCCAGCAGCCTAGTAGACAGTGCCACAGATAGCAATCAGCCCCAGCATTTT	CASSLVDSATDSNQPQHF
TRBD1	.	TRBV6-4	TRBJ1-1	TGTGCCAGCAGTGACCCCTCCGGGACAGGGTGGATGAACACTGAAGCTTTCTTT	CASSDPSGTGWMNTEAFF
.	.	TRBV5-4	TRBJ2-3	TGTGCCAGCAGCTTAGGACAGAACTTAGGTACGCAGTATTTT	CASSLGQNLGTQYF
.	.	TRBV7-9	TRBJ1-1	TGTGCCAGCAGCCTACAGGGTCCTGAAGCTTTCTTT	CASSLQGPEAFF
TRBD1	once	TRBV7-8	TRBJ2-1	TGTGCCAGCAGCGCAGACAGGGTAAGAGACAATGAGCAGTTCTTC	CASSADRVRDNEQFF
TRBD1	.	TRBV28	TRBJ1-1	TGTGCCACCTGGGACAGTCCCTTGAACACTGAAGCTTTCTTT	CATWDSPLNTEAFF
.	.	TRBV5-1	TRBJ2-7	TGCGCCAGCAGCTTGGAACGGGGCGGAACCTACGAGCAGTACTTC	CASSLERGGTYEQYF
.	.	TRBV3-1/TRBV3-2	TRBJ2-1	TGTGCCAGCAGCCATCCTAAATCGAATGAGCAGTTCTTC	CASSHPKSNEQFF
.	.	TRBV6-2/TRBV6-3	TRBJ1-2	TGTGCCAGCAGCACTCAACCGGGACGGCCTAGGGGCTACACCTTC	CASSTQPGRPRGYTF
.	.	TRBV2	TRBJ2-7	TGTGCCAGCAGACTCGGAGGGGGGGGCGAGCAGTACTTC	CASRLGGGGEQYF
.	.	TRBV27	TRBJ1-1	TGTGCCAGCAGTTTGGGCGCAATCACCCCATTGAACACTGAAGCTTTCTTT	CASSLGAITPLNTEAFF
.	.	TRBV5-1	TRBJ1-2	TGCGCCAGCAGCTTGGCCGGCACTAACTATGGCTACACCTTC	CASSLAGTNYGYTF
TRBD2	.	TRBV7-2	TRBJ2-1	TGTGCCAGCAGCTTTATTAGCGGGGGGGTCAATGAGCAGTTCTTC	CASSFISGGVNEQFF
TRBD1	once	TRBV28	TRBJ2-3	TGTGCCAGCAGTTTTTTGGGGACAGAAGAATACACAGATACGCAGTATTTT	CASSFLGTEEYTDTQYF
TRBD1	.	TRBV19	TRBJ1-1	TGTGCCAGTAGAAACAGGGGGCGCTTGAACACTGAAGCTTTCTTT	CASRNRGRLNTEAFF
.	.	TRBV11-2	TRBJ1-1	TGTGCCAGCAGCTTCGGGTCCAAAGCTTTCTTT	CASSFGSKAFF
.	.	TRBV5-1	TRBJ1-1	TGCGCCAGCAGCTTAGAGTTCAGGGTCGAGGCTGAAGCTTTCTTT	CASSLEFRVEAEAFF
TRBD2	.	TRBV6-7	TRBJ2-2	TGTGCCAGCAGTTACTTTTGGACTAGCGGGAGGAAGACCGGGGAGCTGTTTTTT	CASSYFWTSGRKTGELFF
TRBD1	.	TRBV7-8	TRBJ1-6	TGTGCCAGCAGCTTATTCCAACAGGGGGCCAATTCACCCCTCCACTTT	CASSLFQQGANSPLHF
TRBD1	.	TRBV29-1	TRBJ1-2	TGCAGCGTGAACCCGACAGGGGGCAGTAACTATGGCTACACCTTC	CSVNPTGGSNYGYTF
.	.	TRBV28	TRBJ1-1	TGTGCCAGCAGTTTGGTCAGGGCTGAAGCTTTCTTT	CASSLVRAEAFF
.	.	TRBV7-2	TRBJ1-1	TGTGCCAGCAGCCTAAAAGGTGGTCACTTCGAAGCTTTCTTT	CASSLKGGHFEAFF
.	.	TRBV28	TRBJ2-7	TGTGCCAGCAGTGGAGGGGATGTAGTCTCCCGGGGCTACGAGCAGTACTTC	CASSGGDVVSRGYEQYF
.	once	TRBV12-3/TRBV12-4	TRBJ2-7	TGTGCCAGCAGTTTCCGGTACGAGCAGTACTTC	CASSFRYEQYF
.	.	TRBV7-9	TRBJ2-3	TGTGCCAGCAGCTTCACAGATACGCAGTATTTT	CASSFTDTQYF
.	once	TRBV27	TRBJ1-2	TGTGCCGGTAGCCCTATGGCTGGCTACACCTTC	CAGSPMAGYTF
.	.	TRBV4-1	TRBJ1-1	TGCGCCAGCAGCCAAGTTTTCACCATGGACACTGAAGCTTTCTTT	CASSQVFTMDTEAFF
.	.	TRBV3-1/TRBV3-2	TRBJ2-7	TGTGCCAGCAGCCGGTGGTCCCAGGGTAAGAGCTCCTACGAGCAGTACTTC	CASSRWSQGKSSYEQYF
.	.	TRBV12-3/TRBV12-4	TRBJ1-1	TGTGCCAGCAGTCCCGACCACACTGAAGCTTTCTTT	CASSPDHTEAFF
.	.	TRBV7-2	TRBJ2-5	TGTGCCAGCAGCTTGGGGGCCCTAGAGACCCAGTACTTC	CASSLGALETQYF
.	.	TRBV6-5	TRBJ1-1	TGTGCCAGCAGCCCAAGATGGTGGCCCGGGGAAGCTTTCTTT	CASSPRWWPGEAFF
.	.	TRBV20-1	TRBJ2-1	TGCAGTGCTAGAGTTGGTAGCAAGCAGTTCTTC	CSARVGSKQFF
.	.	TRBV3-1/TRBV3-2	TRBJ2-7	TGTGCCAGCAGCCAAGACGAACCTTACGAGCAGTACTTC	CASSQDEPYEQYF
.	.	TRBV6-1	TRBJ1-1	TGTGCCAGCAGTGAGGTTAATCCCTTGGGCACTGAAGCTTTCTTT	CASSEVNPLGTEAFF
TRBD1	once	TRBV6-1	TRBJ2-7	TGTGCCAGCAGTGACGTGGGGACAGGGGTCCCCTACGAGCAGTACTTC	CASSDVGTGVPYEQYF
.	.	TRBV5-1	TRBJ1-1	TGCGCCAGCAAGCCAGAGAACACTGAAGCTTTCTTT	CASKPENTEAFF
.	few	TRBV19	TRBJ1-6	TGTGCCAGTAGTGTGCGGTTTGATTCACCCCTCCACTTT	CASSVRFDSPLHF
TRBD1	.	TRBV3-1/TRBV3-2	TRBJ1-2	TGTGCCAGCAGCCTAGGGACAGGGAACTATGGCTACACCTTC	CASSLGTGNYGYTF
.	.	TRBV5-4	TRBJ1-2	TGTGCCAGCAGCTTGAATCTCAAGGATTCCTATGGCTACACCTTC	CASSLNLKDSYGYTF
.	.	TRBV29-1	TRBJ1-1	TGCAGCGTTGGAGGATTGAGTAGTCCGGTGAACACTGAGGCTTTCTTT	CSVGGLSSPVNTEAFF
TRBD1	few	TRBV18	TRBJ1-1	TGTGCCAGCACAGTACAGGGGGCGACGAACACTGAAGCTTTCTTT	CASTVQGATNTEAFF
.	.	TRBV15	TRBJ2-3	TGTGCCACCAGCAGCCATAGGGGGAGCACAGATACGCAGTATTTT	CATSSHRGSTDTQYF
.	.	TRBV5-1	TRBJ1-1	TGCGCCAGCAGCCCCGGGGGGGGCGGCACTGAAGCTTTCTTT	CASSPGGGGTEAFF
TRBD1	.	TRBV5-6	TRBJ1-3	TGTGCCAGCAGCTGGACAGGGGCTGGAAACACCATATATTTT	CASSWTGAGNTIYF
TRBD1	.	TRBV25-1	TRBJ1-1	TGTGCCAGCAGTGAGGCAGGGGGAAGCACTGAAGCTTTCTTT	CASSEAGGSTEAFF
TRBD2	few	TRBV27	TRBJ2-3	TGTGCCCGCACTTCCAGCGGGAAGACAGATACGCAGTATTTT	CARTSSGKTDTQYF